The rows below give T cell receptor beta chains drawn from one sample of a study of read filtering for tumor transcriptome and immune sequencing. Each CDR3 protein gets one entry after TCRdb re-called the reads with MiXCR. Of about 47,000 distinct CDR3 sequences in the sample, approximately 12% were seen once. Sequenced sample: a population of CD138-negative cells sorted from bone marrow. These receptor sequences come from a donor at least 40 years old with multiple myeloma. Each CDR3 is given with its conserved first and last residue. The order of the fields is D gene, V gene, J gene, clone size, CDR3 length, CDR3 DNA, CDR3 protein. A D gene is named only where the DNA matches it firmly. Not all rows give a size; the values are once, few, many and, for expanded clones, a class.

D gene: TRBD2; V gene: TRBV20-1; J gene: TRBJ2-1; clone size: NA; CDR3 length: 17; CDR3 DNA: TGCAGTGCTGGGGTGGGACTAGCGGGAGGGCCTTTCAGTGAGCAGTTCTTC; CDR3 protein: CSAGVGLAGGPFSEQFF
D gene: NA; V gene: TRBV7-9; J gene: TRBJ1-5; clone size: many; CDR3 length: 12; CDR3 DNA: TGTGCCAGCAGATCAAAATGGCAGCCCCAGCATTTT; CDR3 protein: CASRSKWQPQHF
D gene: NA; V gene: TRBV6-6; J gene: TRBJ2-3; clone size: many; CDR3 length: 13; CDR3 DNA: TGTGCCAGCAGTCCCCCTCAGGAAGATACGCAGTATTTT; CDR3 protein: CASSPPQEDTQYF
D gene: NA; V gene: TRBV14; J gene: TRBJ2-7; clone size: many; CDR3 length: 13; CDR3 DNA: TGTGCCAGCAGCCATCCAGGCTCCTACGAGCAGTACTTC; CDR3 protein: CASSHPGSYEQYF
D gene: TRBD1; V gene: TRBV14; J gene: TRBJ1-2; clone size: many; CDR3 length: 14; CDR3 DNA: TGTGCCAGCAGCCAAGGGACAGGGGTACATGGCTACACCTTC; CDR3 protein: CASSQGTGVHGYTF
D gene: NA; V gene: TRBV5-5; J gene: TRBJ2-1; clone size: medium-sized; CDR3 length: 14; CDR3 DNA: TGTGCCAGCAGCCCCCGGGACAAGTTCTTCGAGCAGTTCTTC; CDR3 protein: CASSPRDKFFEQFF
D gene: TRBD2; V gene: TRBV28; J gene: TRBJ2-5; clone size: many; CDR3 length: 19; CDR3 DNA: TGTGCCAGCAGTTTATTCCCGGGACTAGCGAGGGGGTTCCAAGAGACCCAGTACTTC; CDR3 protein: CASSLFPGLARGFQETQYF
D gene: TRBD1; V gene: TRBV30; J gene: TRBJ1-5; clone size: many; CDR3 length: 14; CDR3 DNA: TGTGCCTGGAGTCACGGACAGGGGAATCAGCCCCAGCATTTT; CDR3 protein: CAWSHGQGNQPQHF
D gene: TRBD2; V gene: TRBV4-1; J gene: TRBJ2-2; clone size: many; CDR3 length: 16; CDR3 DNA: TGCGCCAGCAGCCAAGGGGGCGGGAGACGGACCGGGGAGCTGTTTTTT; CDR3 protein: CASSQGGGRRTGELFF
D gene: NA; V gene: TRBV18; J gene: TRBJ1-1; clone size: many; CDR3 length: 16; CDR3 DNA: TGTGCCAGCTCACCACGAGTTCTAGGGGTTGGGACTGAAGCTTTCTTT; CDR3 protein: CASSPRVLGVGTEAFF
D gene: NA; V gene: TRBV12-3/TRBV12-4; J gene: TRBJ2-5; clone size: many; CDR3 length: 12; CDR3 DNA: TGTGCCAGCAGTCGGAGGGTTGAGACCCAGTACTTC; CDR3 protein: CASSRRVETQYF
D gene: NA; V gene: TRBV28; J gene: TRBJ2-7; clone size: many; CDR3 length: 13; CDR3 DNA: TGTGCCAGCAGTTTAGGGAACTCCTACGAGCAGTACTTC; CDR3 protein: CASSLGNSYEQYF
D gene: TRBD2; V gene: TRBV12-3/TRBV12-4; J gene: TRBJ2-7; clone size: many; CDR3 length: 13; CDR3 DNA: TGTGCCAGCGGGAAGCGGGAGGAAGGAGAGCAGTACTTC; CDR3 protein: CASGKREEGEQYF
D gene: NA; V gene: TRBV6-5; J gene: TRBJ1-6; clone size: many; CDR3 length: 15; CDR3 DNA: TGTGCCAGCAGTTACGGTGGGGGGGGCGATTCACCCCTCCACTTT; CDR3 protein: CASSYGGGGDSPLHF
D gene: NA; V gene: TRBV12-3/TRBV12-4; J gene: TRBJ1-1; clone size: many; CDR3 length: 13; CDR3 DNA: TGTGCCAGCAGTTTAGGGTGGGGGACTGAAGCTTTCTTT; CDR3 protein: CASSLGWGTEAFF
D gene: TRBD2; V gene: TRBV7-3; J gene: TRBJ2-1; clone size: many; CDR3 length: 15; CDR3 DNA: TGTGCCAGCAGCTTAATGCTAGCGGGAAGGAATGAGCAGTTCTTC; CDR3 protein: CASSLMLAGRNEQFF
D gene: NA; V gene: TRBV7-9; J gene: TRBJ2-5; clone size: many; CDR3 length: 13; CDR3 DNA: TGTGCCAGCAGCTTAGTTCTGGGAGAGACCCAGTACTTC; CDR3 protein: CASSLVLGETQYF
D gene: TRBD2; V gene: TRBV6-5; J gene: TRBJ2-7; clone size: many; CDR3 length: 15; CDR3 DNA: TGTGCCAGCAGTTCCTTACTAGCGGGAGGCTACGAGCAGTACTTC; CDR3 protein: CASSSLLAGGYEQYF
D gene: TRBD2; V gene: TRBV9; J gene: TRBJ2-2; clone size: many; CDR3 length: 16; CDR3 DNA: TGTGCCAGCAGCGTAGATCGCGGGAGGGCTATCGGGGAGCTGTTTTTT; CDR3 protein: CASSVDRGRAIGELFF
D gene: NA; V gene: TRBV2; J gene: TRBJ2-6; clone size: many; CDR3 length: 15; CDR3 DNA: TGTGCCAGCAGTGAATGGGGCTCTGGGGCCAACATCCTGACTTTC; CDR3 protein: CASSEWGSGANILTF
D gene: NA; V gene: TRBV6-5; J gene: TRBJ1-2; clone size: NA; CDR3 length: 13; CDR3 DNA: TGTGCCAGCTCCGGGGGGGGGGCGTATGGCTACACCTTC; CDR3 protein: CASSGGGAYGYTF
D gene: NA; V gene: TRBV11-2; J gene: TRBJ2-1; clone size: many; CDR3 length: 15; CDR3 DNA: TGTGCCAGCAGCTTAGTTGGAGGGGGATACAATGAGCAGTTCTTC; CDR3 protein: CASSLVGGGYNEQFF
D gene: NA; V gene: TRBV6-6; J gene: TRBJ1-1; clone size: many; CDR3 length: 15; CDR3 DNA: TGTGCCAGCACCAAACGAGGGGCACTTGGCACTGAAGCTTTCTTT; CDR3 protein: CASTKRGALGTEAFF
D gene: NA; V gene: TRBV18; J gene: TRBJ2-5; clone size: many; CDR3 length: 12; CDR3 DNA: TGTGCCAGCTCAGAAAACAGCGGGACCCAGTACTTC; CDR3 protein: CASSENSGTQYF
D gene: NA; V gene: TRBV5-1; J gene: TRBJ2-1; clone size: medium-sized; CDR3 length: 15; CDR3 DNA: TGCGCCAGCAGCTTGGCCGTCGGGACGTACAATGAGCAGTTCTTC; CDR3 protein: CASSLAVGTYNEQFF
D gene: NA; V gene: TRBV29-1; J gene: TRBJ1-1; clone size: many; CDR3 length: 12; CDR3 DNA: TGCAGCGCCAGTGGGGGGGACACTGAAGCTTTCTTT; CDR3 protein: CSASGGDTEAFF
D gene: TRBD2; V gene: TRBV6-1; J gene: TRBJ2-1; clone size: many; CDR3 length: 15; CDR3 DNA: TGTGCCAGCAGTGGGGTTGCTAGCGGGAGGGGTGAGCAGTTCTTC; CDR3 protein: CASSGVASGRGEQFF
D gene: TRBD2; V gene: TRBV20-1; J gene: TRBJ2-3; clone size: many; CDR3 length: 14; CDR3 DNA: TGCAGTGCTAGAGTTGCTAGCGGAACAGATACGCAGTATTTT; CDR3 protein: CSARVASGTDTQYF
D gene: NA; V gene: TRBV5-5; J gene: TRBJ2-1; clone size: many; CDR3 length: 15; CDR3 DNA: TGTGCCAGCAGCTTGTGGGAAAGCTCCTACAATGAGCAGTTCTTC; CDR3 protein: CASSLWESSYNEQFF
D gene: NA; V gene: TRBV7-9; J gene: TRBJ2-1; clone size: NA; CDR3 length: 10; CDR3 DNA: TGCGCCAGCGACTGCAATGAGCAGTTCTTC; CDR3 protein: CASDCNEQFF
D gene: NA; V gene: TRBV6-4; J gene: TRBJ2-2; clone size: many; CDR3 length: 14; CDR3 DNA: TGTGCCAGTAGTGAACAGGGAGACACCGGGGAGCTGTTTTTT; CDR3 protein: CASSEQGDTGELFF
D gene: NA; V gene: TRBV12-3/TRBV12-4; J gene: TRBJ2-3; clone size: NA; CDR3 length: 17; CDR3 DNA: TGTGCCAGCAGTTTAGGAGTGGGGGGAGTACTAACAGATACGCAGTATTTT; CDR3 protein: CASSLGVGGVLTDTQYF
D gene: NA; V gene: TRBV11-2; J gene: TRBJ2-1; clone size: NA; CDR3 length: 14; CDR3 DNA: TGTGCCGGCAGCTTCCAGGGCTCCTACGATGAGCAGTTCTTC; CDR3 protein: CAGSFQGSYDEQFF
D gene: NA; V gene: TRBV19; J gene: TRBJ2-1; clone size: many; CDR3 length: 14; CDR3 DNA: TGTGCCAGTAAATCGGCATACTCTAACAATGAGCAGTTCTTC; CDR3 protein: CASKSAYSNNEQFF
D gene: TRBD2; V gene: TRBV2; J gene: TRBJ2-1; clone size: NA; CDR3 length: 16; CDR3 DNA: TGTGCCAGCAGCGGTCAACTAGCGACCGCCTACAATGAGCAGTGCTTC; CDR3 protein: CASSGQLATAYNEQCF
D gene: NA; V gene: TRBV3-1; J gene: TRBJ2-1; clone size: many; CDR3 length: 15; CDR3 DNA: TGTGCCAGCAGCCCTAGGGGGAAGGCCTACAATGAGCAGTTCTTC; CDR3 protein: CASSPRGKAYNEQFF
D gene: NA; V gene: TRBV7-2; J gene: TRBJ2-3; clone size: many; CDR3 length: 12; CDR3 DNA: TGTGCCAGCAGCCCCGGTACAGATACGCAGTATTTT; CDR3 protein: CASSPGTDTQYF